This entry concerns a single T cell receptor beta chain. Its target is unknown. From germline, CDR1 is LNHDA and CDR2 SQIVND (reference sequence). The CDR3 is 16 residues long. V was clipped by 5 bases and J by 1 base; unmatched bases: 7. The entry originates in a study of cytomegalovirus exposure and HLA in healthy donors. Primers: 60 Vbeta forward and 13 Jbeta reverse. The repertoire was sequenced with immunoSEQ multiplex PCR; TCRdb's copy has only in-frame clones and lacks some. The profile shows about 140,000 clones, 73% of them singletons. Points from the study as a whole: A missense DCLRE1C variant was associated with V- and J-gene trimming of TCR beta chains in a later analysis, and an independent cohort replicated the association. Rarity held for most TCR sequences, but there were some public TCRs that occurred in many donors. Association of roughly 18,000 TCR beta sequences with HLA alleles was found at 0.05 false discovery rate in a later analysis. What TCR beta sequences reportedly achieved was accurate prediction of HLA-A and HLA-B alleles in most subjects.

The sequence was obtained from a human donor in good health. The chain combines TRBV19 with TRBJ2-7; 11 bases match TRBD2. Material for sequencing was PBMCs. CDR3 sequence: CASSQSGLAGSYEQYF. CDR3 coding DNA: TGTGCCAGTAGTCAATCAGGACTAGCGGGTTCCTACGAGCAGTACTTC.